The clone carrying this T cell receptor beta chain was seen repeatedly, ten times or more. Original processing methods: Estimates of nucleated cell counts were drawn from the amplification of reference gene primers. This table comes from immunoSEQ multiplex PCR, and its TCRdb copy is limited to in-frame clones, with some not included. V and J calls plus clone size are reproduced from that table; the DNA served to infer D and trimming. The sample lists roughly 140,000 clones, 80% to 90% seen once, with around 3.5% in the top ten. The entry originates in a study of blood T cell repertoires in COVID-19. Study as a whole: PBMCs, B-cell-depleted T cells, or T cells were the source of the cDNA or gDNA that made up the material.

Germline CDR1 is LNHDA and CDR2 is SQIVND (reference sequence). The CDR3 length is 16 residues. Trimming removed 6 bases from V and 0 bases from J; junction bases left unmatched: 6. This sequence joins TRBV19 and TRBJ2-2; 8 bases match TRBD2. Sequencing used peripheral blood. This receptor was obtained from a man between 65 and 85 years old with acute or convalescent COVID-19. The CDR3 coding sequence is TGTGCCAGTAGCCGAGGACTAGCAGCGAACACCGGGGAGCTGTTTTTT. As protein: CASSRGLAANTGELFF.